The T cell receptor beta chain described here comes from a study of neoadjuvant nivolumab and ipilimumab in lung cancer. The study, taken as a whole, reports: A small number of samples were TCR sequenced. From pretherapy to surgery, tumor richness and clonality rose with dual therapy. Resected-tumor TCR richness correlated positively with pretherapy blood richness.

TCRdb keeps only in-frame clones here, not all; method: immunoSEQ multiplex PCR. The sample lists approximately 20,000 clones; around 87% were seen once. Of note for this clone: Its antigen is not identified.

Looked up from germline, CDR1 is SGHNT and CDR2 is YYREEE (reference sequence). With 5 bases removed from V and 5 bases from J, the gap between germline ends came to 14 bases. The CDR3 is made up of 13 amino acids. The TCR was taken from an adult with non-small cell lung cancer. The sequencing used peripheral blood, collected before neoadjuvant nivolumab, alone or with ipilimumab. The gene calls are TRBV5-4 and TRBJ2-7, with D perhaps TRBD1 or TRBD2 (5 bases each). CDR3 DNA: TGTGCCAGCAGTCCGGGGCGGGCGGACGAGCAGTACTTC. Translation gives CASSPGRADEQYF.